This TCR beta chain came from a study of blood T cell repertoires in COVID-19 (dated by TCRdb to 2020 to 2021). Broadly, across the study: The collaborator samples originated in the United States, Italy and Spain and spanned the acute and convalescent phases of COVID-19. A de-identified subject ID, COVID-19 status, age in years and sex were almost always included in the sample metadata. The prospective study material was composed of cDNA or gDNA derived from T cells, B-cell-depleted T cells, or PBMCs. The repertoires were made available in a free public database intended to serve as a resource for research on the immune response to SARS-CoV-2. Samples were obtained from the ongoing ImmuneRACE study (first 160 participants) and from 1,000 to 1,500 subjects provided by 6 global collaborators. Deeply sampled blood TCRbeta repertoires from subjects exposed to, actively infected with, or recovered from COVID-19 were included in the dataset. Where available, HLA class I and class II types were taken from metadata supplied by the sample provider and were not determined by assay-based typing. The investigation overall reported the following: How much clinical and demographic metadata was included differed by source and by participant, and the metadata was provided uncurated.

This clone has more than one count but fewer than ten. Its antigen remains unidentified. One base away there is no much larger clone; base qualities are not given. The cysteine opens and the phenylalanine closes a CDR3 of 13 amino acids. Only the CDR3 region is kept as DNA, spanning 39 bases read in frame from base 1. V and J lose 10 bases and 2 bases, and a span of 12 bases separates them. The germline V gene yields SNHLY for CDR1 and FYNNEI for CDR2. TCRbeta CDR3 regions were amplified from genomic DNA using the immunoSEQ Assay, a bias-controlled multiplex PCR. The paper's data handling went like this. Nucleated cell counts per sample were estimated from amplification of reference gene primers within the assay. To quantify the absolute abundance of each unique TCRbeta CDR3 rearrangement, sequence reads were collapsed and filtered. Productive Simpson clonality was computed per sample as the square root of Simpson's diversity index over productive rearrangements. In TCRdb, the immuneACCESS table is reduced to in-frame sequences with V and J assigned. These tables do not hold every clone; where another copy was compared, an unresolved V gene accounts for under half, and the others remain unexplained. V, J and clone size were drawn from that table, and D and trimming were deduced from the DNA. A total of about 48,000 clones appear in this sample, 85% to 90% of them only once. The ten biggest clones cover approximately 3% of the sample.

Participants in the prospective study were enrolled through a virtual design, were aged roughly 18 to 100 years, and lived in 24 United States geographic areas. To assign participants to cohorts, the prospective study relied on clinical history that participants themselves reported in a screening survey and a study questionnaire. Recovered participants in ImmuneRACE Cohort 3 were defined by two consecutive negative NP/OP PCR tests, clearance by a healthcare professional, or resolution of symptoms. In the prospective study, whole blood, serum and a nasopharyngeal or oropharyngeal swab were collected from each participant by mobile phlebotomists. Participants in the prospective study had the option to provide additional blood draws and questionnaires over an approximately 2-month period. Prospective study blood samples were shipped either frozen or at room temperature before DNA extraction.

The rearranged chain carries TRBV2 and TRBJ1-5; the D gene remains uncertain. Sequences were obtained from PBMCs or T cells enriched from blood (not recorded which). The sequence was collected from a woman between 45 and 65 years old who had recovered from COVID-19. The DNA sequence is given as TGTGCCACCGCCGGCGAGGGCAATCAGCCCCAGCATTTT. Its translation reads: CATAGEGNQPQHF.